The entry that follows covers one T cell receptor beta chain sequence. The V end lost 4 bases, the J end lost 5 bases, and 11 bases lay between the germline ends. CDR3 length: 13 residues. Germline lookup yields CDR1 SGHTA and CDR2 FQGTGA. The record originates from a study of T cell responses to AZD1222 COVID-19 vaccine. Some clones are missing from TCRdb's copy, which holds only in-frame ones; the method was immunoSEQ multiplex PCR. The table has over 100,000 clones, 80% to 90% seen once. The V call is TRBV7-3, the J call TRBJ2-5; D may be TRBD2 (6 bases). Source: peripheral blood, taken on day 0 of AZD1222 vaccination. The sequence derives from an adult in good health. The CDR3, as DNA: TGTGCCAGCAGCTCGGGAGCCTGGGAGACCCAGTACTTC. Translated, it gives CASSSGAWETQYF.